The clone carrying this TCR beta chain was recorded at least ten times. These data originate in a study of T cells in Graves' hyperthyroidism and ophthalmopathy. CDR3 length: 14 residues. Unmatched junction bases numbered 6, after V lost 5 bases and J lost 5 bases. Germline values: CDR1 DFQATT, CDR2 SNEGSKA (reference sequence). From RNA transcripts, TCR beta CDR3 regions were amplified. Researchers ran a first-round RT-PCR on the TCR CDR3 using the HTBI primer set. TCRdb recomputed calls from the multiplex PCR reads with MiXCR, one row per CDR3 protein. The table lists 450,000 to 600,000 distinct CDR3 sequences, less than 15% of them singletons. Clinical symptoms, serum thyroxine and TRAb, thyroid ultrasound and orbital computed tomography together formed the diagnostic basis. 10 ml fresh peripheral blood yielded the PBMCs.

V gene TRBV20-1 combines with J gene TRBJ2-1; 10 positions agree with TRBD2. The source of this sequence is a woman in her 40s with Graves' hyperthyroidism. The source material was blood. The CDR3 spells CSAQLAGPHNEQFF. In DNA form, the CDR3 reads TGCAGTGCTCAACTAGCGGGACCACACAATGAGCAGTTCTTC.